This TCR beta chain was found in a study of OX40 agonist ivuxolimab in advanced cancers. Study context: Participants averaged approximately 61 years of age (range roughly 23 to 79) and were 75% to 90% male. Study-level results: Some nonresponders likewise displayed low normalized T-cell clonal expansion. There were, on average, more expanded clones in CD8+ T cells than in CD4+.

A word on this clone: Its specificity is not known.

Germline V CDR1 and CDR2: SGDLS, YYNGEE. Trimming removed 4 bases from V and 0 bases from J, with 10 bases in between. This CDR3 is 14 amino acids long. Clones were read by immunoSEQ multiplex PCR, and TCRdb kept only the in-frame ones, dropping some. This table has approximately 94,000 clones, around 93% appearing once. The rearrangement uses TRBV9 and TRBJ1-1; TRBD1 is a possible D gene (5 bases). Source: CD4+ or CD8+ T cells sorted from blood, taken in a trial of the OX40 agonist ivuxolimab. The sequence was collected from an adult with an advanced solid tumor such as melanoma, head and neck, liver or kidney cancer. The CDR3 here is CASSLQGMNTEAFF. The CDR3 DNA follows: TGTGCCAGCAGCCTTCAGGGTATGAACACTGAAGCTTTCTTT.